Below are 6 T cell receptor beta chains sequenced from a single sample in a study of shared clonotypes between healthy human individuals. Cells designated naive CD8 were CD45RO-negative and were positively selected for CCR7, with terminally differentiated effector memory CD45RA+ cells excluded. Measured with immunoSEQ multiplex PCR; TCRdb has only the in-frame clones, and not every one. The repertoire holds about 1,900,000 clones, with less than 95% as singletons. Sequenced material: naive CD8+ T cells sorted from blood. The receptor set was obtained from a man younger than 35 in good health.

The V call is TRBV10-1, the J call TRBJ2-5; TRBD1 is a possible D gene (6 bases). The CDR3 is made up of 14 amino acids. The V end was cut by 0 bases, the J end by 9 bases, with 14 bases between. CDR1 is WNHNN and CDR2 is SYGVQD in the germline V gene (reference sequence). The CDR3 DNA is TGCGCCAGCAGTGAGTCGGGAACAGGGCCTCCCCAGTACTTC. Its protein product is CASSESGTGPPQYF.

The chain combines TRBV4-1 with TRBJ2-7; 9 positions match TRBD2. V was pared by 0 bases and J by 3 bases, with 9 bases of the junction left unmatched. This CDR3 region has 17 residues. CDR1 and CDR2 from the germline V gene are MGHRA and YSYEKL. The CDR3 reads CASSQDDILAGLYEQYF. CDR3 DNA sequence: TGCGCCAGCAGCCAAGATGATATCCTAGCGGGGCTCTACGAGCAGTACTTC.

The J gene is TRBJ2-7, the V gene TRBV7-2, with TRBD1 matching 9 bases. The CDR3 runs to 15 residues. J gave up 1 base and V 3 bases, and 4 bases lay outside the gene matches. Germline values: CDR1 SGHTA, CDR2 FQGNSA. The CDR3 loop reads CASSFRDRVSYEQYF. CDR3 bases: TGTGCCAGCAGCTTCCGGGACAGGGTATCCTACGAGCAGTACTTC.

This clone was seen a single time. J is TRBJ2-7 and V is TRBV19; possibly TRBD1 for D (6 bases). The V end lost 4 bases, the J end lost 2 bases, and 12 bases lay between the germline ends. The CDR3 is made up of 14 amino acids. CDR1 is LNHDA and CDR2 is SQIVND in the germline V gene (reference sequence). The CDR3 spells CASSTGTSPYEQYF. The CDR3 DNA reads TGTGCCAGTAGTACAGGGACATCTCCCTACGAGCAGTACTTC.

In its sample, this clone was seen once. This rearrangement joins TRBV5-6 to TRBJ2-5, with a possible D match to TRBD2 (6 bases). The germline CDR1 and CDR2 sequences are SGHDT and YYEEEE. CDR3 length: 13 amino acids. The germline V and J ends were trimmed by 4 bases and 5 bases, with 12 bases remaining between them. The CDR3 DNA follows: TGTGCCAGCAGCGTGGACTACGCGGAGACCCAGTACTTC. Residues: CASSVDYAETQYF.

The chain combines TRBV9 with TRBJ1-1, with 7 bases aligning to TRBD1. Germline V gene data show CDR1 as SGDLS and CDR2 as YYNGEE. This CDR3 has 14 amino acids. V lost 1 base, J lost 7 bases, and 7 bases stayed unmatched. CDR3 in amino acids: CASSVMTGYNEAFF. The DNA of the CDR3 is TGTGCCAGCAGCGTAATGACAGGGTATAATGAAGCTTTCTTT. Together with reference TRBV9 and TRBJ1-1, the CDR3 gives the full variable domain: DSGVTQTPKHLITATGQRVTLRCSPRSGDLSVYWYQQSLDQGLQFLIQYYNGEERAKGNILERFSAQQFPDLHSELNLSSLELGDSALYFCASSVMTGYNEAFFGQGTRLTVV.